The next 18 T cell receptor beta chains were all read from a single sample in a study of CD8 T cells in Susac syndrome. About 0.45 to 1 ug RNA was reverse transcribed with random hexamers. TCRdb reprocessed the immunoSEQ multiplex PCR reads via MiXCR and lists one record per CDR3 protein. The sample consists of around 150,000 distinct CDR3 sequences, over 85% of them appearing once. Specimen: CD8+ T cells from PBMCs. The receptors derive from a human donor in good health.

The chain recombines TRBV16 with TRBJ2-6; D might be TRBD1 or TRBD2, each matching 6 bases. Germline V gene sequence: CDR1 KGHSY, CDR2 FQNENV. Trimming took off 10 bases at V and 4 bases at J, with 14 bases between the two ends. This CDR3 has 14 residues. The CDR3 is CATSGAPGANVLTF. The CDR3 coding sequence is TGTGCCACCTCGGGGGCGCCGGGGGCCAACGTCCTGACTTTC.

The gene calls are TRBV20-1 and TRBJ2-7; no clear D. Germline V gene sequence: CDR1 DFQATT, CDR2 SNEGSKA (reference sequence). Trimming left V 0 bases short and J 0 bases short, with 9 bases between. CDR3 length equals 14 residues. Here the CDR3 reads CSARDRSSSYEQYF. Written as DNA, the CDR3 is TGCAGTGCTAGAGATCGCAGTTCCTCCTACGAGCAGTACTTC.

CDR3 region: CASGTGTGPAYEQYF. CDR3 sequence (DNA): TGTGCCAGCGGGACCGGGACAGGGCCCGCCTACGAGCAGTACTTC. This sequence joins TRBV27 and TRBJ2-7; 9 nucleotides line up with TRBD1. This CDR3 comprises 15 residues. Germline trimming cut 8 bases from V and 2 bases from J; bases unmatched to any gene: 10. The germline V gene encodes CDR1 MNHEY and CDR2 SMNVEV (reference sequence).

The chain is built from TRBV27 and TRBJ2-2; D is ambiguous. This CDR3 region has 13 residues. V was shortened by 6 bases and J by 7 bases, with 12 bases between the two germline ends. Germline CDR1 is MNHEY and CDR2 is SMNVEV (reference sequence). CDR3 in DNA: TGTGCCAGCAGCCATGGGGATGGCGGGGAGCTGTTTTTT. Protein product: CASSHGDGGELFF.

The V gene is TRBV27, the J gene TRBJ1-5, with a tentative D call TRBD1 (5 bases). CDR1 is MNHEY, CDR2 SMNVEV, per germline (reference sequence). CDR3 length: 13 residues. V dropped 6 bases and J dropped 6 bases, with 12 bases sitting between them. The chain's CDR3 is CASRGVWGQPQHF. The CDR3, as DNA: TGTGCCAGCAGGGGGGTATGGGGTCAGCCCCAGCATTTT.

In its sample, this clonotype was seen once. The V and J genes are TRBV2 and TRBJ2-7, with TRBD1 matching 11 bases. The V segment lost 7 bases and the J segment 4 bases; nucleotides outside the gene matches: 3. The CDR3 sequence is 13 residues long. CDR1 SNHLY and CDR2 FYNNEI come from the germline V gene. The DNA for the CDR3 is TGTGCCAGCACGGGGACAGGGGGATACGAGCAGTACTTC. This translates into CASTGTGGYEQYF.

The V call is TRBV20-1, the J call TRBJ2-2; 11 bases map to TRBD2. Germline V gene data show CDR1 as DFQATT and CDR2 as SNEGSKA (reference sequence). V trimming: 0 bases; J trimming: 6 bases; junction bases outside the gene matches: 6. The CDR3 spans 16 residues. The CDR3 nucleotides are TGCAGTGCTAGAGATCGGGATAGCGGGAGGGCCGGGGAGCTGTTTTTT. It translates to CSARDRDSGRAGELFF.

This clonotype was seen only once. The CDR3 DNA is TGCAGCCCTAGCTCCTACAATGAGCAGTTCTTC. Its protein product is CSPSSYNEQFF. The chain couples TRBV29-1 to TRBJ2-1; D uncertain. The V end lost 8 bases, the J end lost 0 bases, and 5 bases lay between the germline ends. This CDR3 region has 11 residues. Germline loops: CDR1 SQVTM, CDR2 ANQGSEA.

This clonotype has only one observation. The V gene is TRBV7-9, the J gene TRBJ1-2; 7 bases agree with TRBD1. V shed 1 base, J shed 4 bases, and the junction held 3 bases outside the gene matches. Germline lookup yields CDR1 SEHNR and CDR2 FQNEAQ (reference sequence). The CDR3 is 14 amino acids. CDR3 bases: TGTGCCAGCAGCTTAGGTCGGACAGGCTATGGCTACACCTTC. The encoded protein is CASSLGRTGYGYTF.

CDR3 region: CSAPSPSGSSYNEQFF. The CDR3 coding sequence is TGCAGTGCCCCATCCCCTAGCGGGAGCTCCTACAATGAGCAGTTCTTC. The chain uses TRBV20-1 and TRBJ2-1; 10 bases line up with TRBD2. This CDR3 comprises 16 residues. Trimming took 6 bases from V and 0 from J; bases not matched to a gene: 8. CDR1 is DFQATT and CDR2 is SNEGSKA in the germline V gene (reference sequence).

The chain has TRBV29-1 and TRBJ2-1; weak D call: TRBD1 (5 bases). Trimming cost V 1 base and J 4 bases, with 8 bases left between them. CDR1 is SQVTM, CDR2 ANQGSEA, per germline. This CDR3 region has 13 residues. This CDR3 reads CSVEGGLYNEQFF. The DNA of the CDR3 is TGCAGCGTTGAAGGGGGCCTTTACAATGAGCAGTTCTTC.

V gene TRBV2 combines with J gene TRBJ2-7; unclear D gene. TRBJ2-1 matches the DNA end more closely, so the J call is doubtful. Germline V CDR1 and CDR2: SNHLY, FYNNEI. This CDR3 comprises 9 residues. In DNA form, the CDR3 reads TGTGCCAGCTCCGACGAGCAGTTCTTC. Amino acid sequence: CASSDEQFF.

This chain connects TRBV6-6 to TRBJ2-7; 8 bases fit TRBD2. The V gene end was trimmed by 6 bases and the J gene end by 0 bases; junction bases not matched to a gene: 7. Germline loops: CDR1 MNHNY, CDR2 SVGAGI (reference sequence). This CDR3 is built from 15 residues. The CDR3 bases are TGTGCCAGCAGGTTAAGCGGGAGAAACTCCTACGAGCAGTACTTC. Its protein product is CASRLSGRNSYEQYF.

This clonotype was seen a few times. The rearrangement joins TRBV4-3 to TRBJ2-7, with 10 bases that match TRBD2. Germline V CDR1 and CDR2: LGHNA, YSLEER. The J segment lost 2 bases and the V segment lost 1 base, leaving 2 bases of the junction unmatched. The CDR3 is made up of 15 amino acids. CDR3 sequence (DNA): TGCGCCAGCAGCCAAGGACTAGCGGGCACCTACGAGCAGTACTTC. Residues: CASSQGLAGTYEQYF.

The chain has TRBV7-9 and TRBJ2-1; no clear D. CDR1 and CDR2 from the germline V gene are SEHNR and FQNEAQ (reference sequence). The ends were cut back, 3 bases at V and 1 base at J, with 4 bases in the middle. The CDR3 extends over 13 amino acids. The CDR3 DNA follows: TGTGCCAGCAGCTTGGCGTCCTACAATGAGCAGTTCTTC. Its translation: CASSLASYNEQFF.

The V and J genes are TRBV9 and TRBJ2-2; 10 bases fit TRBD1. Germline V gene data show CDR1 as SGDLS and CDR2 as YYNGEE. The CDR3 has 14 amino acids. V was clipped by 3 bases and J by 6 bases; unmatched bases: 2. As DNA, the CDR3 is TGTGCCAGCAGCGCGGGACAGGGGCCCGGGGAGCTGTTTTTT. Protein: CASSAGQGPGELFF. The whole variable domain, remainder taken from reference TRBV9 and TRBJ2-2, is DSGVTQTPKHLITATGQRVTLRCSPRSGDLSVYWYQQSLDQGLQFLIQYYNGEERAKGNILERFSAQQFPDLHSELNLSSLELGDSALYFCASSAGQGPGELFFGEGSRLTVL.

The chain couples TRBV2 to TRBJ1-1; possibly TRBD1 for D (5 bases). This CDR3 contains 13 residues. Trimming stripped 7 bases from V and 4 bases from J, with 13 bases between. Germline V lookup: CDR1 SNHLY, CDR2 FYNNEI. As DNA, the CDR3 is TGTGCCAGCAATGGGGGATCGGGCACTGAAGCTTTCTTT. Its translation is CASNGGSGTEAFF.

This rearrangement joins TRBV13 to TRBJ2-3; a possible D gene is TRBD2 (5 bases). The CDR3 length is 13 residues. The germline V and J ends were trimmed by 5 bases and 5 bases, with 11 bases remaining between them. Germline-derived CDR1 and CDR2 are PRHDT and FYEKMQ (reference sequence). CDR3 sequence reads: CASSPLAGDTQYF. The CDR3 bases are TGTGCCAGCAGCCCCCTCGCGGGAGATACGCAGTATTTT.